This paragraph covers one T cell receptor beta chain sequence. Its antigen remains unidentified. 13 Jbeta primers and 60 Vbeta primers were used for the PCR. Assay: immunoSEQ multiplex PCR; the TCRdb copy retains only in-frame clones and omits some. The sample yields approximately 110,000 clones, around four fifths seen once. These data come from a study of cytomegalovirus exposure and HLA in healthy donors. Study findings and constraints: A further, later analysis showed that HLA-associated TCR beta chains (compared with equally common others) were more clonally expanded.

Sample: PBMCs. The sequence was obtained from a woman aged 40-49 years in good health and CMV-seropositive.

The CDR3 reads CASSLNARNQPQHF. CDR3 bases: TGTGCCAGCAGTTTAAACGCCAGGAATCAGCCCCAGCATTTT. The rearrangement joins TRBV27 to TRBJ1-5; D gene uncertain. Germline V gene sequence: CDR1 MNHEY, CDR2 SMNVEV (reference sequence). Trimming cost V 2 bases and J 4 bases, with 9 bases left between them. The CDR3 is 14 amino acids.